This is a list of T cell receptor beta chains from one sample in a study of cytomegalovirus exposure and HLA in healthy donors. Produced via immunoSEQ multiplex PCR; TCRdb's table is partial and in-frame only. Of some 120,000 clones in the sample, approximately 89% were seen once. What was sequenced was PBMCs. These receptor sequences come from a man under 40 in good health and CMV-seronegative. Both conserved end residues are part of each CDR3. A D gene is named only where the DNA matches it firmly. A clone size is listed for some rows: how often the clone was seen (once, few, many), or a class if it is expanded.

TRBV7-9	TRBJ2-1	-	-	CASSGRQAPYNEQFF	TGTGCCAGCAGCGGCCGACAGGCCCCCTACAATGAGCAGTTCTTC
TRBV19	TRBJ1-5	TRBD1	-	CASSTGQRSNQPQHF	TGTGCCAGTAGTACGGGACAGAGGAGCAATCAGCCCCAGCATTTT
TRBV9	TRBJ2-2	-	-	CASSVLNGELFF	TGTGCCAGCAGCGTTCTAAACGGGGAGCTGTTTTTT
TRBV4-1	TRBJ1-3	-	-	CASSQAPGSGNTIYF	TGCGCCAGCAGCCAAGCCCCAGGGTCTGGAAACACCATATATTTT
TRBV27	TRBJ2-3	-	-	CASRPRAITDTQYF	TGTGCCAGCAGGCCTCGCGCCATAACAGATACGCAGTATTTT
TRBV18	TRBJ1-3	TRBD1	-	CASSPDRGTGNTIYF	TGTGCCAGCTCACCGGACAGGGGGACCGGAAACACCATATATTTT
TRBV29-1	TRBJ2-7	TRBD1	-	CSVPGTGGSVVEQYF	TGCAGCGTCCCGGGGACAGGGGGCTCCGTGGTCGAGCAGTACTTC
TRBV5-4	TRBJ1-2	-	-	CASSSRINYGYTF	TGTGCCAGCAGCTCCAGGATTAACTATGGCTACACCTTC
TRBV7-9	TRBJ2-1	TRBD1	-	CASRRPGTGGASNEQFF	TGTGCCAGCAGACGTCCCGGGACAGGAGGGGCTTCCAATGAGCAGTTCTTC
TRBV27	TRBJ1-2	TRBD1	few	CASGTDRAGGYTF	TGTGCCAGCGGCACGGACAGGGCGGGTGGCTACACCTTC
TRBV29-1	TRBJ1-3	TRBD1	-	CSVGVPGQGNGNTIYF	TGCAGCGTCGGGGTCCCGGGACAGGGGAATGGAAACACCATATATTTT
TRBV27	TRBJ2-1	-	-	CASSPSPVWGPFF	TGTGCCAGCAGTCCATCCCCGGTATGGGGCCCGTTCTTC
TRBV28	TRBJ1-6	-	once	CASSLGQANSPLHF	TGTGCCAGCAGTTTGGGGCAGGCGAATTCACCCCTCCACTTT
TRBV7-2	TRBJ2-3	TRBD1	-	CASSGRQGFWSTDTQYF	TGTGCCAGCAGCGGCAGACAGGGGTTCTGGAGCACAGATACGCAGTATTTT
TRBV5-1	TRBJ2-7	-	once	CASSSTGVSYEQYF	TGCGCCAGCAGCTCGACAGGAGTCTCCTACGAGCAGTACTTC
TRBV7-6	TRBJ2-7	-	-	CASSLDSEVPNSYEQYF	TGTGCCAGCAGCTTAGACTCTGAAGTACCTAACTCCTACGAGCAGTACTTC
TRBV5-4	TRBJ2-2	-	-	CASSYEAFRAFEDTGELFF	TGTGCCAGCAGCTACGAGGCTTTCAGGGCCTTCGAGGACACCGGGGAGCTGTTTTTT
TRBV5-6	TRBJ1-1	-	-	CASSLVRANTEAFF	TGTGCCAGCAGCTTGGTCAGGGCCAACACTGAAGCTTTCTTT
TRBV7-9	TRBJ2-2	TRBD1	-	CASRVGQAYTGELFF	TGTGCCAGCAGGGTGGGACAGGCCTACACCGGGGAGCTGTTTTTT
TRBV23-1	TRBJ1-4	-	-	CASSQSLGSMEKLFF	TGCGCCAGCAGTCAATCGCTGGGTAGCATGGAAAAACTGTTTTTT